This T cell receptor beta chain was obtained from a study of control samples from healthy donors and cancer patients. Germline V gene data show CDR1 as MNHEY and CDR2 as SMNVEV (reference sequence). This CDR3 has 14 amino acids. V was pared by 3 bases and J by 3 bases, with 11 bases between. Method: immunoSEQ multiplex PCR; TCRdb's copy keeps in-frame clones and lacks some. The sample carries 110,000 to 150,000 clones, approximately 94% recorded once. Sample: blood. The rearrangement uses TRBV27 and TRBJ1-1; tentative D call: TRBD1 (6 bases). The sequence was collected from a man aged 35-49 years in good health. As DNA, the CDR3 is TGTGCCAGCAGTTTGATGGCAGGGGACACTGAAGCTTTCTTT. Translated: CASSLMAGDTEAFF.